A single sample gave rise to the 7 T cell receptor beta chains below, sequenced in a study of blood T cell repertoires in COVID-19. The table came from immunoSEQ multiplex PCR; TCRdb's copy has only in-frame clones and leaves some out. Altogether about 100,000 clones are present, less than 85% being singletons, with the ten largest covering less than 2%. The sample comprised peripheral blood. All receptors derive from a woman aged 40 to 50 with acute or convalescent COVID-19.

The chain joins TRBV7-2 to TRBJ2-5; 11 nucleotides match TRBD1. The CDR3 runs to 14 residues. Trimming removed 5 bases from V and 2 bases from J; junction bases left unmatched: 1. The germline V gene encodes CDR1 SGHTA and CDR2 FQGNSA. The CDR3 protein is CASSRDRGQETQYF. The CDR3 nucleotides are TGTGCCAGCAGCCGGGACAGGGGGCAAGAGACCCAGTACTTC.

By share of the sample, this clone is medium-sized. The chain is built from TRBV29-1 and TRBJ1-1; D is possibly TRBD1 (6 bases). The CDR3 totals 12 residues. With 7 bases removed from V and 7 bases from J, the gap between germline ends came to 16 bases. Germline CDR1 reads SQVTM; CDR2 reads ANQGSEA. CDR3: CSANRERGEAFF. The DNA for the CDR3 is TGCAGCGCTAACAGGGAACGGGGTGAAGCTTTCTTT. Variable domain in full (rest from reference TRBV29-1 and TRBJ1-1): SAVISQKPSRDICQRGTSLTIQCQVDSQVTMMFWYRQQPGQSLTLIATANQGSEATYESGFVIDKFPISRPNLTFSTLTVSNMSPEDSSIYLCSANRERGEAFFGQGTRLTVV.

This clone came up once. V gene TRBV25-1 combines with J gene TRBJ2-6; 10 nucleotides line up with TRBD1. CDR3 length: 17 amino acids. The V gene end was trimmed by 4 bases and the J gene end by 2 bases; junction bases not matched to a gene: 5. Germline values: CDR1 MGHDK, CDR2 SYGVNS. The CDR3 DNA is TGTGCCAGCAGTGTCCCGGGACAGGGGACTGGGGCCAACGTCCTGACTTTC. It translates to CASSVPGQGTGANVLTF. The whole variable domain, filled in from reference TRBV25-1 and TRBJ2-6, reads EADIYQTPRYLVIGTGKKITLECSQTMGHDKMYWYQQDPGMELHLIHYSYGVNSTEKGDLSSESTVSRIRTEHFPLTLESARPSHTSQYLCASSVPGQGTGANVLTFGAGSRLTVL.

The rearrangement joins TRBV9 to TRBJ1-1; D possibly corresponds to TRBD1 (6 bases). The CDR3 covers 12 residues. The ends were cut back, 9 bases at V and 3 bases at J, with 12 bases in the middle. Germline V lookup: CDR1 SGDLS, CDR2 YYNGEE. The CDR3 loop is CATHGGHTEAFF. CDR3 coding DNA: TGTGCCACCCACGGGGGGCACACTGAAGCTTTCTTT.

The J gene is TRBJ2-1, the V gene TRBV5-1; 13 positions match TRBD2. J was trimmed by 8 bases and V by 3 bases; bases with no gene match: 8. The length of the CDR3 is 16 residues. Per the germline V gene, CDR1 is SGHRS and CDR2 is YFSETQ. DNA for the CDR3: TGCGCCAGCAGCTCCTTACTAGCGGGGGGGCCGGATGAGCAGTTCTTC. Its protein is CASSSLLAGGPDEQFF.

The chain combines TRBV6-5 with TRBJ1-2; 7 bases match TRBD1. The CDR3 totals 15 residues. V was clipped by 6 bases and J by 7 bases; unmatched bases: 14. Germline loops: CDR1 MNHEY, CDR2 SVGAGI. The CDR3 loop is CASRIQGVEGGGYTF. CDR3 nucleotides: TGTGCCAGCAGGATTCAGGGGGTAGAAGGAGGTGGCTACACCTTC.

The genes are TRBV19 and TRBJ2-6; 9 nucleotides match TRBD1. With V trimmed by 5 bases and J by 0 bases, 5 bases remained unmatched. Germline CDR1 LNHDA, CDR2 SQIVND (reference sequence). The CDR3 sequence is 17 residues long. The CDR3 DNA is TGTGCCAGTAGTCCGCTGACAGGGGGCTCTGGGGCCAACGTCCTGACTTTC. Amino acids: CASSPLTGGSGANVLTF. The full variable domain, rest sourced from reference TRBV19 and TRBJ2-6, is DGGITQSPKYLFRKEGQNVTLSCEQNLNHDAMYWYRQDPGQGLRLIYYSQIVNDFQKGDIAEGYSVSREKKESFPLTVTSAQKNPTAFYLCASSPLTGGSGANVLTFGAGSRLTVL.